The sequence of this T cell receptor (beta chain) was determined in a study of shared clonotypes between healthy human individuals. Deletions cut 5 bases from V and 7 bases from J, with 18 bases between. The CDR3 is 14 residues long. Germline V gives CDR1 SGHAT, CDR2 FQNNGV. Naive CD8 populations comprised CD45RO-negative cells positively selected for CCR7, excluding terminally differentiated effector memory CD45RA+ cells. Sequencing was performed with immunoSEQ multiplex PCR; in TCRdb, only in-frame clones are kept and a portion is missing. In the table there are almost 700,000 clones, just over 90% of which are singletons.

This clonotype was sampled from a man aged 25-45 years in good health. The rearrangement joins TRBV11-2 to TRBJ2-7; tentatively, D is TRBD1 or TRBD2 (5 bases each). Sequencing input: naive CD8+ T cells sorted from blood. CDR3 sequence reads: CASSLGASVTEQYF. DNA of the CDR3: TGTGCCAGCAGCCTCGGGGCCAGCGTTACGGAGCAGTACTTC. The full variable domain, rest sourced from reference TRBV11-2 and TRBJ2-7, is EAGVAQSPRYKIIEKRQSVAFWCNPISGHATLYWYQQILGQGPKLLIQFQNNGVVDDSQLPKDRFSAERLKGVDSTLKIQPAKLEDSAVYLCASSLGASVTEQYFGPGTRLTVT.